Each of the 16 T cell receptor beta chains below was sequenced from the same sample in a study of fetal regulatory T cell absence and autoimmunity. The protocol was immunoSEQ multiplex PCR, while the TCRdb copy is restricted to in-frame clones and leaves out a portion. The sample records 85,000 to 100,000 clones, 72% being singletons. The sequencing input was pancreas tissue. These receptors originate from a male donor with IPEX syndrome.

The genes are TRBV5-4 and TRBJ2-5, with 15 bases identical to TRBD2. CDR1 is SGHNT, CDR2 YYREEE, per germline (reference sequence). The CDR3 is 18 residues long. V was clipped by 4 bases and J by 4 bases; unmatched bases: 11. In nucleotides, the CDR3 is TGTGCCAGCAGCCAGGGTACAAAGGGACTAGCGGGAGGAGAGACCCAGTACTTC. Translated: CASSQGTKGLAGGETQYF.

The chain is built from TRBV18 and TRBJ2-3; D gene ambiguous. V shed 4 bases and J shed 4 bases, with 12 bases lying between them. Germline V gives CDR1 KGHSH, CDR2 LQKENI. The CDR3 is 14 amino acids. The CDR3 loop is CASSQGPFPDTQYF. DNA of the CDR3: TGTGCCAGCTCACAAGGACCTTTCCCAGATACGCAGTATTTT.

The rearrangement uses TRBV11-3 and TRBJ2-7; 9 positions match TRBD1. This CDR3 comprises 15 residues. V lost 4 bases and J lost 5; bases outside the gene matches: 9. Germline V lookup: CDR1 SGHNT, CDR2 YENEEA. The CDR3 sequence: CASSSIGTGLDEQYF. CDR3 in DNA: TGTGCCAGCAGCTCGATCGGGACAGGGCTCGACGAGCAGTACTTC.

The chain joins TRBV6-1 to TRBJ2-7; 9 bases are shared with TRBD2. Germline values: CDR1 MNHNS, CDR2 SASEGT. This CDR3 contains 15 residues. V shed 8 bases and J 2 bases; nucleotides not matched to a gene: 10. The CDR3 bases are TGTGCCAGCCGCTCTATTCTAGCGGGGCCCTACGAGCAGTACTTC. The encoded protein is CASRSILAGPYEQYF.

The J gene is TRBJ1-2, the V gene TRBV9; 12 nucleotides agree with TRBD1. V shed 1 base, J shed 2 bases, and the junction held 9 bases outside the gene matches. The CDR3 covers 18 residues. CDR1 is SGDLS and CDR2 is YYNGEE in the germline V gene. CDR3 nucleotide sequence: TGTGCCAGCAGCGTATTCCTCCCGGGACAGGGGGCGAACTATGGCTACACCTTC. This gives the protein CASSVFLPGQGANYGYTF.

This clone was seen more than once but under ten times. The V gene is TRBV6-5, the J gene TRBJ1-1; 8 bases map to TRBD1. V lost 5 bases and J lost 1; bases outside the gene matches: 3. The CDR3 runs to 14 residues. Germline CDR1 is MNHEY and CDR2 is SVGAGI. CDR3 loop: CASSAQGANTEAFF. The CDR3 nucleotides are TGTGCCAGCAGTGCCCAGGGGGCGAACACTGAAGCTTTCTTT.

The chain couples TRBV12-5 to TRBJ1-2; no firm D call. Germline lookup yields CDR1 LGHNT and CDR2 FRNRAP. V was clipped by 1 base and J by 4 bases, with 7 bases between them. The CDR3 has 13 amino acids. Written as DNA, the CDR3 is TGTGCTAGTGGTTTGGGGGCCCCCTATGGCTACACCTTC. It codes for CASGLGAPYGYTF.

There are a few counts of this clone. The rearrangement joins TRBV6-1 to TRBJ1-3; D is uncertain. Per the germline V gene, CDR1 is MNHNS and CDR2 is SASEGT. The CDR3 consists of 15 residues. V shed 3 bases and J shed 0 bases, with 9 bases lying between them. As DNA, the CDR3 is TGTGCCAGCAGTGATGTTTGGCCCTCTGGAAACACCATATATTTT. Its translation: CASSDVWPSGNTIYF.

The chain recombines TRBV7-2 with TRBJ1-6; 8 positions match TRBD1. Germline CDR1 SGHTA, CDR2 FQGNSA. CDR3 length equals 15 residues. The V gene end was trimmed by 5 bases and the J gene end by 9 bases; junction bases not matched to a gene: 9. The CDR3 loop is CASSLTGQVVSPLHF. The CDR3 DNA is TGTGCCAGCAGCCTAACGGGACAGGTGGTTTCACCCCTCCACTTT.

The chain is built from TRBV9 and TRBJ2-1; a possible D gene is TRBD2 (6 bases). Trimming shortened V by 3 bases and J by 5 bases, and 12 bases separated the two germline ends. From germline, CDR1 is SGDLS and CDR2 YYNGEE. The CDR3 covers 14 residues. The CDR3 nucleotides read TGTGCCAGCAGCGGGAGGGCGGACCACAATGAGCAGTTCTTC. Amino acid sequence: CASSGRADHNEQFF. Looking up the rest from reference TRBV9 and TRBJ2-1 gives the full variable domain: DSGVTQTPKHLITATGQRVTLRCSPRSGDLSVYWYQQSLDQGLQFLIQYYNGEERAKGNILERFSAQQFPDLHSELNLSSLELGDSALYFCASSGRADHNEQFFGPGTRLTVL.

The gene calls are TRBV7-8 and TRBJ2-7; D is possibly TRBD1 or TRBD2 (5 bases each). V lost 0 bases, J lost 3 bases, and 9 bases lay in between. Germline V gene lookup returns CDR1 SGHVS and CDR2 FQNEAQ. The CDR3 contains 14 residues. This CDR3 is CASSLAGDHYEQYF. The CDR3 DNA follows: TGTGCCAGCAGCTTAGCGGGGGACCACTACGAGCAGTACTTC.

The genes are TRBV7-9 and TRBJ2-7, with 12 positions matching TRBD2. Losses at the gene ends were 3 bases for V and 3 bases for J; bases not matched to a gene: 3. There are 15 residues in the CDR3. Germline V CDR1 and CDR2: SEHNR, FQNEAQ (reference sequence). Written as DNA, the CDR3 is TGTGCCAGCAGCTTCACTAGCGGGGGGATCTACGAGCAGTACTTC. This sequence encodes CASSFTSGGIYEQYF.

J is TRBJ1-1 and V is TRBV10-3; TRBD1 aligns across 7 bases. With V trimmed by 7 bases and J by 5 bases, 7 bases remained unmatched. The CDR3 totals 13 residues. The germline V gene has CDR1 ENHRY and CDR2 SYGVKD. DNA of the CDR3: TGTGCCATCAAAACACAGGGGAGAACTGAAGCTTTCTTT. It specifies CAIKTQGRTEAFF.

The V gene is TRBV19, the J gene TRBJ2-3; no clear D gene. Germline assignment: CDR1 LNHDA and CDR2 SQIVND (reference sequence). There are 13 residues in the CDR3. Trimming stripped 7 bases from V and 2 bases from J, with 10 bases between. CDR3 protein: CASNSAATDTQYF. The CDR3 DNA is TGTGCCAGTAACAGCGCCGCCACAGATACGCAGTATTTT.

The V and J genes are TRBV7-9 and TRBJ2-5; the D call may be TRBD1 or TRBD2 (7 bases each). Trimming left V 2 bases short and J 6 bases short, with 19 bases between. The CDR3 runs 16 residues. Germline V gene sequence: CDR1 SEHNR, CDR2 FQNEAQ (reference sequence). CDR3 nucleotides: TGTGCCAGCAGCTTATCCAGGGGGGGCCTATTGCAGACCCAGTACTTC. It yields the protein CASSLSRGGLLQTQYF. Together with reference TRBV7-9 and TRBJ2-5, the CDR3 gives the full variable domain: DTGVSQNPRHKITKRGQNVTFRCDPISEHNRLYWYRQTLGQGPEFLTYFQNEAQLEKSRLLSDRFSAERPKGSFSTLEIQRTEQGDSAMYLCASSLSRGGLLQTQYFGPGTRLLVL.

The V and J genes are TRBV7-8 and TRBJ1-2; no reliable D call. V lost 1 base to trimming and J lost 6 bases, with 15 bases between them. The V gene's germline CDR1 is SGHVS and CDR2 FQNEAQ. The CDR3 has 15 residues. The CDR3 spells CASSLVPVVVNGYTF. CDR3 nucleotide sequence: TGTGCCAGCAGCTTAGTCCCGGTAGTGGTAAATGGCTACACCTTC.